These 27 T cell receptor beta chains were all obtained from the same sample, sequenced in a study of T cells in Graves' hyperthyroidism and ophthalmopathy. TCR beta CDR3 regions were amplified from RNA transcripts. Initially, a first-round RT-PCR of the TCR CDR3 employed the HTBI primer set. TCRdb recomputed calls from the multiplex PCR reads with MiXCR, one row per CDR3 protein. The repertoire holds 360,000 or so distinct CDR3 sequences, with nearly 15% as singletons. The sample taken for sequencing was blood. These receptors all come from a woman aged 55-69 years with Graves' ophthalmopathy.

Notes on this clonotype: Being one base from a much bigger clone, this may be a read error. The rearrangement joins TRBV9 to TRBJ1-1; D remains ambiguous. The CDR3 runs to 14 residues. CDR1 is SGDLS, CDR2 YYNGEE, per germline. V was cut by 3 bases and J by 3 bases, with 12 bases left in between. This CDR3 reads CASSASGVDTEAFF. CDR3 nucleotide sequence: TGTGCCAGCAGCGCTTCAGGCGTTGACACTGAAGCTTTCTTT.

This rearrangement joins TRBV29-1 to TRBJ2-7; no firm D call. V was shortened by 6 bases and J by 3 bases, with 12 bases between the two germline ends. This CDR3 region has 12 residues. Germline-derived CDR1 and CDR2 are SQVTM and ANQGSEA. The CDR3 coding sequence is TGCAGCGTCCGGACGGAAGGCTACGAGCAGTACTTC. Encoded protein: CSVRTEGYEQYF.

Many counts were recorded for this clonotype. V is TRBV29-1 and J is TRBJ2-7, with D possibly TRBD1 on 6 matching bases. The CDR3 is 13 residues long. V was shortened by 4 bases and J by 4 bases, with 14 bases between the two germline ends. Germline V lookup: CDR1 SQVTM, CDR2 ANQGSEA. The CDR3 DNA follows: TGCAGCGTTGGAGGCACAGGGCCGTACGAGCAGTACTTC. Its translation is CSVGGTGPYEQYF.

This clonotype was counted a single time. The rearrangement uses TRBV6-5 and TRBJ1-5; D is possibly TRBD1 (6 bases). This CDR3 is built from 16 residues. CDR1 and CDR2 from the germline V gene are MNHEY and SVGAGI. The ends were cut back, 2 bases at V and 3 bases at J, with 14 bases in the middle. The CDR3 DNA reads TGTGCCAGCAGTTACCGGGGGGGGGGCAACAATCAGCCCCAGCATTTT. Its translation: CASSYRGGGNNQPQHF.

This clonotype has at least ten counts. The chain uses TRBV9 and TRBJ1-6; no firm D call. This CDR3 is 15 amino acids long. The V and J ends lost 0 bases and 5 bases respectively, with 9 bases between them. The germline V gene has CDR1 SGDLS and CDR2 YYNGEE. The CDR3 spells CASSVDRTDNSPLHF. CDR3 nucleotides: TGTGCCAGCAGCGTAGATCGGACGGATAATTCACCCCTCCACTTT.

The sample holds many counts of this clonotype. The V gene is TRBV30, the J gene TRBJ1-4; no definite D call. The CDR3 length is 12 residues. Germline assignment: CDR1 GTSNPN and CDR2 SVGIG (reference sequence). V dropped 2 bases and J dropped 5 bases, with 6 bases sitting between them. The CDR3 spells CAWSSMNEKLFF. CDR3 nucleotide sequence: TGTGCCTGGAGTTCAATGAATGAAAAACTGTTTTTT.

This clonotype was seen many times. V gene TRBV18 combines with J gene TRBJ2-5, with D possibly being TRBD2 (5 bases). Germline V CDR1 and CDR2: KGHSH, LQKENI. CDR3 length: 13 amino acids. Trimming took off 6 bases at V and 0 bases at J, with 8 bases between the two ends. The DNA of the CDR3 is TGTGCCAGCTCCGGGATGAACCAAGAGACCCAGTACTTC. Its protein is CASSGMNQETQYF.

The rearrangement uses TRBV5-1 and TRBJ2-1; no definite D call. Looked up from germline, CDR1 is SGHRS and CDR2 is YFSETQ. Trimming left V 1 base short and J 10 bases short, with 9 bases between. The CDR3 spans 12 residues. As DNA, the CDR3 is TGCGCCAGCAGCTTGAGTGGGTTGGAGCAGTTCTTC. As protein: CASSLSGLEQFF.

This clonotype has only a few counts. V gene TRBV11-2 combines with J gene TRBJ1-4, with a weak D call TRBD1 (5 bases). This CDR3 is 16 amino acids long. Looked up from germline, CDR1 is SGHAT and CDR2 is FQNNGV. The germline V and J ends were trimmed by 3 bases and 0 bases, with 11 bases remaining between them. CDR3 sequence: CASSFSGAATNEKLFF. CDR3 DNA sequence: TGTGCCAGCAGCTTCTCCGGGGCAGCAACTAATGAAAAACTGTTTTTT.

The chain joins TRBV7-2 to TRBJ2-5; possible D gene TRBD1, 6 bases. The CDR3 has 14 amino acids. Trimming took 4 bases from V and 3 from J, leaving 12 bases between them. CDR1 and CDR2 from the germline V gene are SGHTA and FQGNSA. The chain's CDR3 is CASSSDRAKETQYF. CDR3 DNA sequence: TGTGCCAGCAGCTCGGACAGAGCAAAAGAGACCCAGTACTTC.

This clonotype was recorded at least ten times. The gene calls are TRBV30 and TRBJ2-5; D ambiguous. V was pared by 1 base and J by 4 bases, with 10 bases between. The CDR3 loop spans 13 amino acids. CDR1 is GTSNPN, CDR2 SVGIG, per germline (reference sequence). CDR3 DNA sequence: TGTGCCTGGAGTGGGCTCAGGTCAGAGACCCAGTACTTC. Translated: CAWSGLRSETQYF.

Worth noting for this clonotype: This sequence may be a read error, since a much larger clone differs from it by one base. The rearrangement joins TRBV24-1 to TRBJ1-1; 7 bases fit TRBD1. This CDR3 spans 13 amino acids. V trimming: 9 bases; J trimming: 4 bases; junction bases outside the gene matches: 7. CDR1 and CDR2 from the germline V gene are KGHDR and SFDVKD. The CDR3 sequence: CATGAPGGTEAFF. DNA for the CDR3: TGTGCCACCGGTGCTCCAGGGGGCACTGAAGCTTTCTTT.

This clonotype was counted ten times or more. The rearrangement joins TRBV7-3 to TRBJ2-1, with 10 bases lining up with TRBD2. The CDR3 runs 13 residues. V lost 8 bases to trimming and J lost 7 bases; unmatched junction nucleotides: 5. Germline CDR1 and CDR2: SGHTA and FQGTGA. CDR3 protein: CASAVLAGNEQFF. The CDR3 bases are TGTGCCAGCGCCGTACTAGCGGGAAATGAGCAGTTCTTC.

Many counts were recorded for this clonotype. The chain uses TRBV10-3 and TRBJ2-3; the D gene is possibly TRBD1 (6 bases). Germline V gives CDR1 ENHRY, CDR2 SYGVKD. The CDR3 sequence is 16 residues long. The V end was cut by 5 bases, the J end by 4 bases, with 19 bases between. CDR3 region: CAISNPGQEYSDTQYF. The CDR3 DNA is TGTGCCATCAGTAATCCGGGACAAGAGTACTCAGATACGCAGTATTTT.

This clonotype was observed at least ten times. The V and J genes are TRBV11-1 and TRBJ1-1; D perhaps matches TRBD1 (6 bases). V was cut by 6 bases and J by 9 bases, with 11 bases left in between. The V gene's germline CDR1 is SGHAT and CDR2 FQDESV (reference sequence). The CDR3 runs 11 residues. CDR3 loop: CASRTQGKAFF. The CDR3 DNA follows: TGTGCCAGCAGGACACAGGGCAAAGCTTTCTTT.

There are many counts of this clonotype. This chain uses TRBV27 with TRBJ2-7; the match to TRBD1 covers 7 bases. Trimming took 1 base from V and 3 from J; bases not matched to a gene: 3. CDR3 length: 14 residues. Germline CDR1 MNHEY, CDR2 SMNVEV (reference sequence). For the CDR3, the DNA is TGTGCCAGCAGTTTATGGGCAGGGGGCTACGAGCAGTACTTC. Its translation is CASSLWAGGYEQYF.

This clonotype was counted ten times or more. This sequence joins TRBV2 and TRBJ2-5; tentatively, D is TRBD2 (6 bases). The CDR3 is 13 residues long. V gave up 7 bases and J gave up 5 bases, with 14 bases separating them. Germline V gene lookup returns CDR1 SNHLY and CDR2 FYNNEI. The CDR3 nucleotides are TGTGCCAGCATGGGGAGTAGCGGCGAGACCCAGTACTTC. Residues: CASMGSSGETQYF.

This clonotype was counted at least ten times. The rearrangement links TRBV28 to TRBJ1-5, with a possible D match to TRBD1 (5 bases). CDR3 length: 14 amino acids. Between the trimmed V and J ends, which lost 3 bases and 7 bases, there was a span of 13 bases. The germline V gene encodes CDR1 MDHEN and CDR2 SYDVKM. DNA of the CDR3: TGTGCCAGCAGTTTCGGGGGGTCCGCCCAGCCCCAGCATTTT. It yields the protein CASSFGGSAQPQHF.

This chain connects TRBV9 to TRBJ2-1, with D uncertain. Germline V lookup: CDR1 SGDLS, CDR2 YYNGEE. V shed 4 bases and J shed 5 bases, with 7 bases lying between them. This CDR3 comprises 12 residues. CDR3 sequence reads: CASSTGHNEQFF. DNA of the CDR3: TGTGCCAGCAGCACCGGACACAATGAGCAGTTCTTC. The whole variable domain, filled in from reference TRBV9 and TRBJ2-1, reads DSGVTQTPKHLITATGQRVTLRCSPRSGDLSVYWYQQSLDQGLQFLIQYYNGEERAKGNILERFSAQQFPDLHSELNLSSLELGDSALYFCASSTGHNEQFFGPGTRLTVL.

A single count supports this clonotype. A much larger clone is a single base away; this may be a read error. The chain links TRBV5-1 to TRBJ1-2, with D possibly TRBD1 on 5 matching bases. The V gene's germline CDR1 is SGHRS and CDR2 YFSETQ. The CDR3 is made up of 15 amino acids. The CDR3 loop is CTSSLATQANYGYTF. The DNA of the CDR3 is TGCACCAGCAGCTTGGCAACACAGGCTAACTATGGCTACACCTTC.

The chain recombines TRBV19 with TRBJ1-3; TRBD1 is a possible D gene (5 bases). V was pared by 8 bases and J by 0 bases, with 14 bases between. Germline V lookup: CDR1 LNHDA, CDR2 SQIVND (reference sequence). This CDR3 spans 15 amino acids. The CDR3 DNA sequence: TGTGCCAGTGCCTTGGGGGGACTCTCTGGAAACACCATATATTTT. This sequence encodes CASALGGLSGNTIYF.

This clonotype was detected a few times. The V call is TRBV24-1, the J call TRBJ2-1, with 7 positions matching TRBD1. The CDR3 length is 14 residues. J gave up 9 bases and V 3 bases, and 7 bases lay outside the gene matches. Germline CDR1 is KGHDR and CDR2 is SFDVKD. Written as DNA, the CDR3 is TGTGCCACCAGTGATCTCCAGGGGGATGTTGAGCAGTTCTTC. Its protein product is CATSDLQGDVEQFF.

The gene calls are TRBV19 and TRBJ1-5; the D is unclear. This CDR3 has 16 residues. CDR1 is LNHDA and CDR2 is SQIVND in the germline V gene (reference sequence). The V end lost 7 bases, the J end lost 6 bases, and 22 bases lay between the germline ends. Here the CDR3 reads CASKTAGSHTSQPQHF. In DNA, the CDR3 is TGTGCCAGTAAAACTGCGGGTTCTCACACAAGTCAGCCCCAGCATTTT.

This clonotype turned up a few times. The chain recombines TRBV28 with TRBJ2-1, with TRBD1 matching over 8 bases. This CDR3 comprises 17 residues. The junction had 14 bases not matched to a gene; V was cut back by 7 bases and J by 3 bases. CDR1 is MDHEN and CDR2 is SYDVKM in the germline V gene. The CDR3 here is CASTPGILGQDYNEQFF. CDR3 DNA: TGTGCCAGCACTCCAGGAATATTGGGACAGGACTACAATGAGCAGTTCTTC. The whole variable domain, filled in from reference TRBV28 and TRBJ2-1, reads DVKVTQSSRYLVKRTGEKVFLECVQDMDHENMFWYRQDPGLGLRLIYFSYDVKMKEKGDIPEGYSVSREKKERFSLILESASTNQTSMYLCASTPGILGQDYNEQFFGPGTRLTVL.

This clonotype came up many times. The genes are TRBV11-2 and TRBJ2-7, with D perhaps matching TRBD2 (6 bases). From germline, CDR1 is SGHAT and CDR2 FQNNGV. The CDR3 has 16 amino acids. Trimming removed 6 bases at V and 2 bases at J, with 20 bases between. CDR3 in DNA: TGTGCCAGCAGTTTTATTCAAAGCGGGCTCACCTACGAGCAGTACTTC. Protein: CASSFIQSGLTYEQYF.

This clonotype has ten or more counts. This CDR3 reads CASSMDRGQYEQYF. The CDR3 DNA reads TGTGCCAGCAGTATGGACAGGGGGCAATACGAGCAGTACTTC. This chain connects TRBV2 to TRBJ2-7; 11 positions match TRBD1. With V trimmed by 5 bases and J by 4 bases, 4 bases remained unmatched. Germline V CDR1 and CDR2: SNHLY, FYNNEI. The CDR3 loop spans 14 amino acids.

There are many counts of this clonotype. In DNA form, the CDR3 reads TGTGCCAGCAGCATGGATTACCAGGGACAGTCGAATGAAAAACTGTTTTTT. Translated, it gives CASSMDYQGQSNEKLFF. The chain is built from TRBV7-9 and TRBJ1-4; 7 bases are shared with TRBD1. The V and J ends lost 5 bases and 5 bases, in that order; junction bases with no gene match: 14. The germline CDR1 and CDR2 sequences are SEHNR and FQNEAQ (reference sequence). The CDR3 has 17 residues.